This TCR beta chain is from a study of cytomegalovirus exposure and HLA in healthy donors. Germline assignment: CDR1 SNHLY and CDR2 FYNNEI. The CDR3 runs 15 residues. The PCR employed 60 Vbeta primers together with 13 Jbeta primers. The method was immunoSEQ multiplex PCR; TCRdb's version includes in-frame clones alone and lacks a portion of them. The table lists 110,000 or so clones, 78% of them singletons. The sequence came from a male donor in good health and CMV-seronegative. The source material was PBMCs. The J gene is TRBJ2-5, the V gene TRBV2; TRBD1 aligns across 9 bases. The DNA end is more similar to TRBJ2-7, so the J call may be wrong. The DNA of the CDR3 is TGTGCCATGATTAACGGGACAGGGATCTCCTACGAGCAGTACTTC. Translation gives CAMINGTGISYEQYF.